These 7 T cell receptor beta chains were sequenced from one sample in a study of cytomegalovirus exposure and HLA in healthy donors. Primers for the PCR totalled 60 Vbeta and 13 Jbeta. Assay used: immunoSEQ multiplex PCR; TCRdb lists only in-frame clones, some missing. The table has about 130,000 clones, around three quarters seen once. What was sequenced was PBMCs. The origin of the receptors is a woman aged 55-69 years in good health and CMV-seropositive.

The chain has TRBV19 and TRBJ2-5; tentative D call: TRBD1 (6 bases). Trimming left V 2 bases short and J 3 bases short, with 13 bases between. Germline V gives CDR1 LNHDA, CDR2 SQIVND (reference sequence). This CDR3 spans 15 amino acids. CDR3: CASSIPNRVEETQYF. The DNA of the CDR3 is TGTGCCAGTAGTATACCCAACAGGGTTGAAGAGACCCAGTACTTC.

This clone appeared a single time. V is TRBV10-3 and J is TRBJ2-3, with D perhaps TRBD2 (6 bases). The CDR3 is made up of 14 amino acids. Trimming removed 6 bases at V and 4 bases at J, with 14 bases between. From germline, CDR1 is ENHRY and CDR2 SYGVKD. The CDR3 region has the DNA TGTGCCATCAGAGCAGGATCGGGGGCAGATACGCAGTATTTT. Its translation is CAIRAGSGADTQYF.

The J gene is TRBJ2-7, the V gene TRBV30; weak D call: TRBD1 (7 bases). V lost 5 bases, J lost 2 bases, and 13 bases lay in between. Germline lookup yields CDR1 GTSNPN and CDR2 SVGIG (reference sequence). The CDR3 sequence is 13 residues long. CDR3 amino acids: CAWGGGMAYEQYF. The CDR3, as DNA: TGTGCCTGGGGAGGGGGCATGGCCTACGAGCAGTACTTC.

This clone was observed a single time. This chain links TRBV14 with TRBJ2-7; TRBD1 aligns across 10 bases. With V trimmed by 1 base and J by 4 bases, 4 bases remained unmatched. Germline V gene lookup returns CDR1 SGHDN and CDR2 FVKESK. The CDR3 has 15 residues. In DNA form, the CDR3 reads TGTGCCAGCAGCCAAGCCGGGACAGGGGTTTACGAGCAGTACTTC. Its translation: CASSQAGTGVYEQYF.

The chain uses TRBV10-3 and TRBJ2-5; TRBD1 agrees at 11 bases. Germline CDR1 and CDR2: ENHRY and SYGVKD. V gave up 2 bases and J gave up 5 bases; unmatched junction bases: 4. The CDR3 consists of 15 residues. CDR3 loop: CAISEEGTGGETQYF. DNA for the CDR3: TGTGCCATCAGTGAGGAGGGGACAGGGGGTGAGACCCAGTACTTC.

The chain has TRBV27 and TRBJ2-7; tentatively, D is TRBD1 (5 bases). V was clipped by 1 base and J by 0 bases, with 10 bases between them. Germline-derived CDR1 and CDR2 are MNHEY and SMNVEV (reference sequence). This CDR3 has 15 residues. CDR3 coding DNA: TGTGCCAGCAGTTTATGGGGCGGAAGCTCCTACGAGCAGTACTTC. The encoded protein is CASSLWGGSSYEQYF.

This clone turned up a few times. This chain connects TRBV28 to TRBJ1-1, with D hard to call. The CDR3 covers 11 residues. CDR1 is MDHEN, CDR2 SYDVKM, per germline. Trimming pared 8 bases from V and 8 bases from J, leaving 12 bases between. CDR3 sequence: CASHTLTEAFF. The CDR3 nucleotides are TGTGCCAGCCACACCCTCACCGAAGCTTTCTTT.